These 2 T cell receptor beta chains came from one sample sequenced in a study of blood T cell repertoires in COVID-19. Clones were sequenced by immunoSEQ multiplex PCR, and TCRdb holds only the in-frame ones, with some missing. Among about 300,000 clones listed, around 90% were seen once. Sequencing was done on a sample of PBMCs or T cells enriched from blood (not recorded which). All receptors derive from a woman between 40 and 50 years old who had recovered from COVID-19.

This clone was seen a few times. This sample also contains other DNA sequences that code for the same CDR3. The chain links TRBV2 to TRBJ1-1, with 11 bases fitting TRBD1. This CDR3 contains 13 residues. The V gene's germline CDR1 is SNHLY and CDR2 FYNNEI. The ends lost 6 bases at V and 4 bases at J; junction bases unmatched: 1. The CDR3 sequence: CASSGQGATEAFF. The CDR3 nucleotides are TGTGCCAGCAGCGGACAGGGGGCCACTGAAGCTTTCTTT.

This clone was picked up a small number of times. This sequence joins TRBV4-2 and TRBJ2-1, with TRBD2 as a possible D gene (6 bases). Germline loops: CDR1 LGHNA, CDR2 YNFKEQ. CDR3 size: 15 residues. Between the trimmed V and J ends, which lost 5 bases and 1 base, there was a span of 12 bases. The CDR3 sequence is CASSAGTPSYNEQFF. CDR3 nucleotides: TGTGCCAGCAGCGCCGGGACTCCTTCCTACAATGAGCAGTTCTTC.